The 30 T cell receptor beta chains listed next were all sequenced from one sample in a study of radiotherapy plus CTLA-4 blockade in lung cancer. Profiling relied on immunoSEQ multiplex PCR, and the TCRdb table lists in-frame clones only, not all of them. The data hold about 82,000 clones, with roughly 70% observed a single time. Sequences were derived from peripheral blood, sampled from a patient treated with radiotherapy plus ipilimumab. Receptors originate from a human donor with non-small cell lung cancer that progressed on radiotherapy plus ipilimumab.

The chain joins TRBV27 to TRBJ2-2; D possibly corresponds to TRBD2 (6 bases). Germline V gene sequence: CDR1 MNHEY, CDR2 SMNVEV (reference sequence). The V end was cut by 0 bases, the J end by 7 bases, with 9 bases between. This CDR3 is built from 14 residues. CDR3 loop: CASSLSRAGGELFF. Here the CDR3 DNA reads TGTGCCAGCAGTTTATCCCGAGCGGGCGGGGAGCTGTTTTTT.

The chain joins TRBV7-9 to TRBJ1-4; D gene ambiguous. The germline gives CDR1 SEHNR, CDR2 FQNEAQ (reference sequence). The germline V and J ends were trimmed by 3 bases and 8 bases, with 10 bases remaining between them. The CDR3 loop spans 13 amino acids. CDR3 sequence (DNA): TGTGCCAGCAGCTTGAGTGGTTTGGAAAAACTGTTTTTT. This encodes CASSLSGLEKLFF.

This chain joins TRBV2 and TRBJ2-3; 8 bases fit TRBD1. The CDR3 loop spans 13 amino acids. With V trimmed by 10 bases and J by 4 bases, 7 bases remained unmatched. Germline assignment: CDR1 SNHLY and CDR2 FYNNEI. CDR3 sequence reads: CAIEDRDADTQYF. As DNA, the CDR3 is TGTGCCATTGAGGACAGGGATGCAGATACGCAGTATTTT.

The chain carries TRBV28 and TRBJ2-7, with a weak D call TRBD2 (6 bases). CDR3 length: 12 residues. In germline, CDR1 is MDHEN, CDR2 SYDVKM. V was clipped by 5 bases and J by 3 bases, with 8 bases between them. CDR3 in amino acids: CASSGTGYEQYF. CDR3 DNA: TGTGCCAGCAGTGGGACTGGCTACGAGCAGTACTTC.

This clone has only one observation. This chain joins TRBV4-3 and TRBJ1-2; a weak D match, TRBD1 (6 bases). Deletions cut 8 bases from V and 5 bases from J, with 18 bases between. The CDR3 extends over 14 amino acids. CDR1 and CDR2 from the germline V gene are LGHNA and YSLEER. This CDR3 is CASRPGHGPYGYTF. The CDR3 DNA follows: TGCGCCAGCCGTCCGGGACACGGCCCGTATGGCTACACCTTC.

The chain is built from TRBV19 and TRBJ1-4; possible D gene TRBD1, 6 bases. From germline, CDR1 is LNHDA and CDR2 SQIVND (reference sequence). Trimming cost V 4 bases and J 0 bases, with 15 bases left between them. This CDR3 contains 17 residues. The CDR3 sequence is CASSRGQRAATNEKLFF. In DNA form, the CDR3 reads TGTGCCAGTAGTAGAGGACAGAGGGCCGCAACTAATGAAAAACTGTTTTTT.

The V and J genes are TRBV2 and TRBJ2-1; 8 bases map to TRBD2. The CDR3 contains 15 residues. In germline, CDR1 is SNHLY, CDR2 FYNNEI. Germline trimming cut 2 bases from V and 5 bases from J; bases unmatched to any gene: 5. The CDR3 DNA reads TGTGCCAGCAGTGAACAAGCGGGGGACCACAATGAGCAGTTCTTC. It is translated as CASSEQAGDHNEQFF.

This clone is a singleton in its sample. Other DNA sequences in the same sample also yield this CDR3. This sequence joins TRBV19 and TRBJ2-5, with D possibly being TRBD2 (5 bases). CDR1 and CDR2 (germline): LNHDA, SQIVND (reference sequence). The CDR3 totals 13 residues. V lost 3 bases, J lost 2 bases, and 7 bases lay in between. CDR3: CASSISGQETQYF. CDR3 coding DNA: TGTGCCAGTAGTATTTCGGGGCAAGAGACCCAGTACTTC.

V and J are TRBV28 and TRBJ1-2; 9 bases agree with TRBD1. V gave up 9 bases and J gave up 4 bases; unmatched junction bases: 6. Germline CDR1 and CDR2: MDHEN and SYDVKM. This CDR3 is 13 amino acids long. The CDR3 DNA reads TGTGCCAGTCAAGGACAGGGGAGCTATGGCTACACCTTC. This codes for CASQGQGSYGYTF.

The chain is built from TRBV19 and TRBJ1-1; D is unclear. Germline V gene sequence: CDR1 LNHDA, CDR2 SQIVND (reference sequence). The CDR3 runs 13 residues. Trimming removed 3 bases at V and 4 bases at J, with 9 bases between. CDR3 amino acids: CASSIGLSTEAFF. CDR3 DNA sequence: TGTGCCAGTAGTATCGGCCTCTCCACTGAAGCTTTCTTT.

The chain recombines TRBV30 with TRBJ1-6; D not resolved. Trimming shortened V by 2 bases and J by 7 bases, and 9 bases separated the two germline ends. There are 13 residues in the CDR3. Germline V gene sequence: CDR1 GTSNPN, CDR2 SVGIG (reference sequence). The CDR3 DNA reads as TGTGCCTGGAGTTTGGGAATCAATTCACCCCTCCACTTT. This translates into CAWSLGINSPLHF.

As DNA, the CDR3 is TGTGCCAGCAGCTTAGGGATGCGCACAGATACGCAGTATTTT. It yields the protein CASSLGMRTDTQYF. V and J are TRBV7-9 and TRBJ2-3; D call uncertain. The CDR3 has 14 amino acids. The germline V gene has CDR1 SEHNR and CDR2 FQNEAQ (reference sequence). Deletions cut 1 base from V and 1 base from J, with 6 bases between.

The chain employs TRBV7-9 and TRBJ1-3; 7 bases are a match to TRBD1. With 5 bases clipped from V and 0 bases from J, the junction kept 7 bases outside the gene matches. The CDR3 has 16 residues. The germline V gene has CDR1 SEHNR and CDR2 FQNEAQ (reference sequence). The CDR3 protein is CASSLTGSHSGNTIYF. CDR3 nucleotides: TGTGCCAGCAGCCTGACAGGGTCTCACTCTGGAAACACCATATATTTT.

This clone has a handful of counts. As DNA, the CDR3 is TGTGCCAGCAGATCACTGAGGGACAGTTACTACGAGCAGTACTTC. This sequence encodes CASRSLRDSYYEQYF. The chain has TRBV28 and TRBJ2-7; 7 nucleotides align to TRBD1. The CDR3 runs to 15 residues. Germline trimming cut 6 bases from V and 3 bases from J; bases unmatched to any gene: 11. Germline V gene lookup returns CDR1 MDHEN and CDR2 SYDVKM.

This rearrangement joins TRBV5-4 to TRBJ1-1, with 7 bases lining up with TRBD1. CDR1 SGHNT and CDR2 YYREEE come from the germline V gene (reference sequence). Unmatched junction bases numbered 4, after V lost 4 bases and J lost 1 base. CDR3 length equals 14 residues. For the CDR3, the DNA is TGTGCCAGCAGCAGTACAGGGGCGAACACTGAAGCTTTCTTT. It specifies CASSSTGANTEAFF.

The chain recombines TRBV6-5 with TRBJ1-3, with D hard to call. The CDR3 covers 14 residues. Germline lookup yields CDR1 MNHEY and CDR2 SVGAGI. V was pared by 2 bases and J by 1 base, with 6 bases between. This CDR3 is CASSYAGSGNTIYF. The CDR3 nucleotides are TGTGCCAGCAGTTACGCGGGATCTGGAAACACCATATATTTT.

The chain uses TRBV6-1 and TRBJ2-5; 7 nucleotides line up with TRBD2. The junction had 8 bases not matched to a gene; V was cut back by 5 bases and J by 5 bases. The CDR3 runs 14 residues. Germline V gene sequence: CDR1 MNHNS, CDR2 SASEGT. The CDR3 protein is CASSLTSLGETQYF. In nucleotides, the CDR3 is TGTGCCAGCAGTTTGACTAGCTTGGGTGAGACCCAGTACTTC.

The gene calls are TRBV4-1 and TRBJ2-3; no definite D call. This CDR3 spans 16 amino acids. Trimming removed 3 bases at V and 3 bases at J, with 16 bases between. Germline V gives CDR1 MGHRA, CDR2 YSYEKL. CDR3 nucleotides: TGCGCCAGCAGCCAGGCCGACGGCAGGCCTACAGATACGCAGTATTTT. This codes for CASSQADGRPTDTQYF.

This clone was counted between two and nine times. V and J are TRBV7-3 and TRBJ2-3; 7 nucleotides match TRBD2. V lost 2 bases, J lost 5 bases, and 7 bases stayed unmatched. This CDR3 is 15 amino acids long. Looked up from germline, CDR1 is SGHTA and CDR2 is FQGTGA. CDR3 region: CASSLAGGSGDTQYF. DNA of the CDR3: TGTGCCAGCAGCTTAGCGGGCGGGAGCGGAGATACGCAGTATTTT.

CDR3 amino acids: CASLSPKRGDAFF. CDR3 nucleotide sequence: TGTGCCAGCCTTTCCCCCAAGAGGGGGGACGCTTTCTTT. The V call is TRBV27, the J call TRBJ1-1, with D possibly being TRBD1 (6 bases). This CDR3 comprises 13 residues. V was trimmed by 8 bases and J by 11 bases, leaving 21 bases between them. From germline, CDR1 is MNHEY and CDR2 SMNVEV (reference sequence).

The chain has TRBV7-9 and TRBJ2-3, with a weak D call TRBD2 (6 bases). Per germline, CDR1 SEHNR and CDR2 FQNEAQ (reference sequence). The CDR3 spans 17 residues. V was clipped by 5 bases and J by 3 bases, with 21 bases between them. The CDR3 is CASSTWMGGVLTDTQYF. The CDR3 nucleotides are TGTGCCAGCAGCACCTGGATGGGGGGAGTCCTGACAGATACGCAGTATTTT. Full variable domain (missing parts from reference TRBV7-9 and TRBJ2-3): DTGVSQNPRHKITKRGQNVTFRCDPISEHNRLYWYRQTLGQGPEFLTYFQNEAQLEKSRLLSDRFSAERPKGSFSTLEIQRTEQGDSAMYLCASSTWMGGVLTDTQYFGPGTRLTVL.

The chain couples TRBV7-9 to TRBJ2-1; weak D call: TRBD1 (5 bases). CDR1 is SEHNR, CDR2 FQNEAQ, per germline (reference sequence). V was cut by 2 bases and J by 8 bases, with 10 bases left in between. This CDR3 contains 13 residues. CDR3 amino acids: CASSLQGFDEQFF. The CDR3 region has the DNA TGTGCCAGCAGCTTACAGGGATTCGATGAGCAGTTCTTC.

V is TRBV5-6 and J is TRBJ1-2, with D unresolved. There are 13 residues in the CDR3. Trimming shortened V by 5 bases and J by 8 bases, and 16 bases separated the two germline ends. CDR1 is SGHDT and CDR2 is YYEEEE in the germline V gene. CDR3 in DNA: TGTGCCAGCAGTCTTGCCGGCCCGAACGGCTACACCTTC. Translated: CASSLAGPNGYTF.

The chain couples TRBV11-2 to TRBJ2-2, with 9 positions matching TRBD1. Per the germline V gene, CDR1 is SGHAT and CDR2 is FQNNGV. V shed 3 bases, J shed 6 bases, and the junction held 11 bases outside the gene matches. This CDR3 has 17 amino acids. The CDR3 region has the DNA TGTGCCAGCAGCTTCGCCTGGCCCGGGACAGGGTCCGGGGAGCTGTTTTTT. Its protein product is CASSFAWPGTGSGELFF.

J is TRBJ1-1 and V is TRBV20-1; D unclear. Trimming cost V 6 bases and J 0 bases, with 5 bases left between them. Looked up from germline, CDR1 is DFQATT and CDR2 is SNEGSKA (reference sequence). This CDR3 comprises 11 residues. For the CDR3, the DNA is TGCAGTGCCGTACTGAACACTGAAGCTTTCTTT. It translates to CSAVLNTEAFF.

The V call is TRBV7-6, the J call TRBJ1-4; possibly TRBD1 for D (6 bases). This CDR3 has 15 residues. Trimming stripped 5 bases from V and 1 base from J, with 11 bases between. CDR1 SGHVS and CDR2 FNYEAQ come from the germline V gene. The CDR3 protein is CASSPDRLTNEKLFF. In DNA, the CDR3 is TGTGCCAGCAGCCCAGACAGGTTAACTAATGAAAAACTGTTTTTT. Together with reference TRBV7-6 and TRBJ1-4, the CDR3 gives the full variable domain: GAGVSQSPRYKVTKRGQDVALRCDPISGHVSLYWYRQALGQGPEFLTYFNYEAQQDKSGLPNDRFSAERPEGSISTLTIQRTEQRDSAMYRCASSPDRLTNEKLFFGSGTQLSVL.

The chain couples TRBV5-1 to TRBJ2-3, with 7 nucleotides matching TRBD2. The trim removed 4 bases at V and 3 bases at J, leaving 5 bases unmatched. The CDR3 has 14 residues. In germline, CDR1 is SGHRS, CDR2 YFSETQ. CDR3 coding DNA: TGCGCCAGCAGCGCAGGACTAGGGACAGATACGCAGTATTTT. It encodes CASSAGLGTDTQYF.

V gene TRBV28 combines with J gene TRBJ2-7; either TRBD1 or TRBD2 may fit D (6 bases each). The ends were cut back, 4 bases at V and 6 bases at J, with 16 bases in the middle. The CDR3 runs to 14 residues. CDR1 is MDHEN, CDR2 SYDVKM, per germline. Written as DNA, the CDR3 is TGTGCCAGCAGTTGGGGGGCGGGGCCAAGCGAGCAGTACTTC. The encoded protein is CASSWGAGPSEQYF. The complete variable domain, with remaining parts taken from reference TRBV28 and TRBJ2-7, reads DVKVTQSSRYLVKRTGEKVFLECVQDMDHENMFWYRQDPGLGLRLIYFSYDVKMKEKGDIPEGYSVSREKKERFSLILESASTNQTSMYLCASSWGAGPSEQYFGPGTRLTVT.

CDR3 nucleotides: TGTGCCAGCAGTTCCCGGACCCCGGTCGAGCAGTACTTC. Its protein is CASSSRTPVEQYF. The chain links TRBV6-5 to TRBJ2-7; D is unresolved. Deletions cut 4 bases from V and 6 bases from J, with 13 bases between. The CDR3 has 13 amino acids. CDR1 and CDR2 (germline): MNHEY, SVGAGI.

This clone was detected only once. The chain uses TRBV30 and TRBJ1-1, with D hard to call. This CDR3 region has 13 residues. V was shortened by 5 bases and J by 1 base, with 11 bases between the two germline ends. The germline V gene has CDR1 GTSNPN and CDR2 SVGIG (reference sequence). CDR3 coding DNA: TGTGCCTGGGGTAGAAATAAGAACACTGAAGCTTTCTTT. This encodes CAWGRNKNTEAFF. Together with reference TRBV30 and TRBJ1-1, the CDR3 gives the full variable domain: SQTIHQWPATLVQPVGSPLSLECTVEGTSNPNLYWYRQAAGRGLQLLFYSVGIGQISSEVPQNLSASRPQDRQFILSSKKLLLSDSGFYLCAWGRNKNTEAFFGQGTRLTVV.